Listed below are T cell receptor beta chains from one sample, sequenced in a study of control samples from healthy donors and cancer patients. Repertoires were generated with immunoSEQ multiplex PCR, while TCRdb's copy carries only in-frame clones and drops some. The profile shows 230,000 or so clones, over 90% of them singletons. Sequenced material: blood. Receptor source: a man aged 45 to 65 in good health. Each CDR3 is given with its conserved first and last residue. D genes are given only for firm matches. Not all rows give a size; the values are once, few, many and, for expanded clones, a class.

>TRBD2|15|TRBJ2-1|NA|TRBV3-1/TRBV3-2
TGTGCCAGCAGCCTGCTAGCGGGGGGCTACAATGAGCAGTTCTTC
CASSLLAGGYNEQFF
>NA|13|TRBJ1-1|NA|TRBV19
TGTGCCAGTAGGCAACGGGACTCACGGGTGGCTTTCTTT
CASRQRDSRVAFF
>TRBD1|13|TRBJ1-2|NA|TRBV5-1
TGCGCCAGCGGGGACAGGGGTAGTGATGGCTACACCTTC
CASGDRGSDGYTF
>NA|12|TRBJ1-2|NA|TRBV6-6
TGTGCCAGCAGTTTAAGGAACTATGGCTACACCTTC
CASSLRNYGYTF
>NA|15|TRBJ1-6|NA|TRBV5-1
TGCGCCAGCAGCGTCCGTCTAGCAGGTGATTCACCCCTCCACTTT
CASSVRLAGDSPLHF
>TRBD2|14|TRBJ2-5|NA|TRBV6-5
TGTGCCAGCAAGACAGCGGGGGGGGCAGAGACCCAGTACTTC
CASKTAGGAETQYF
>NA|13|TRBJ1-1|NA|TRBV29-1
TGCAGCCTTATCGGCCCCCTGAACACTGAAGCTTTCTTT
CSLIGPLNTEAFF
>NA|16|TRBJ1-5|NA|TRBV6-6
TGTGCCAGCAGTCGTTCCGGGACGGATAGCAATCAGCCCCAGCATTTT
CASSRSGTDSNQPQHF
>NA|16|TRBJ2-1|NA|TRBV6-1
TGTGCCAGCAGTGAATTTAGGACGGGGGTTTACAATGAGCAGTTCTTC
CASSEFRTGVYNEQFF
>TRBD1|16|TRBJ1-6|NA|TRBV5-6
TGTGCCAGCAGCTTGTATGGAGGGACAGAGAATTCACCCCTCCACTTT
CASSLYGGTENSPLHF
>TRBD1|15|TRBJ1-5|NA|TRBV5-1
TGCGCCAGCAGCTTGGCGACAGGGCCAGCGGGGCCCCAGCATTTT
CASSLATGPAGPQHF
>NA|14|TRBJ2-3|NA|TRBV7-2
TGTGCCAGCACCACCATCTTGGGCACAGATACGCAGTATTTT
CASTTILGTDTQYF
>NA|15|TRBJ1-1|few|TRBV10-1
TGCGCCAGCCAGCGGGATCAGGGTCGCTCGACTGAAGCTTTCTTT
CASQRDQGRSTEAFF
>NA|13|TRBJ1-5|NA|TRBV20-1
TGCAGTGCTAGTGGCAGGGTCGGTCAGCCCCAGCATTTT
CSASGRVGQPQHF
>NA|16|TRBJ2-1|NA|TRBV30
TGTGCCCAGGAGGGCTTAGCGTCAAGCTCCTACAATGAGCAGTTCTTC
CAQEGLASSSYNEQFF
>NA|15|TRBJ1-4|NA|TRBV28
TGTGCCAGCAGCTACCTTAGGGGTTTTAATGAAAAACTGTTTTTT
CASSYLRGFNEKLFF
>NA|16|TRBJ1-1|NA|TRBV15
TGTGCCACCAGCAGGGGACGGACGACAGGGAACACTGAAGCTTTCTTT
CATSRGRTTGNTEAFF
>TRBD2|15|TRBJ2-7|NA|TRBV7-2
TGTGCCAGCAGCTTTAGCTCGGGAGGGGGTGTCGAGCAGTACTTC
CASSFSSGGGVEQYF
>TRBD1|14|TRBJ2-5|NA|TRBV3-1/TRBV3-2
TGTGCCAGCAGCCAAAGGACAGGGAGAGAGACCCAGTACTTC
CASSQRTGRETQYF
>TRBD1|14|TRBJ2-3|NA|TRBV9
TGTGCCAGCAGCGCAGGGGGCCGGACAGATACGCAGTATTTT
CASSAGGRTDTQYF
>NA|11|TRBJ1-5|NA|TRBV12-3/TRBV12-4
TGTGCCAGCATTGGTCGTCAGCCCCAGCATTTT
CASIGRQPQHF
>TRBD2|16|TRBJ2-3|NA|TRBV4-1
TGCGCCAGCAGCCAAGAGGGGGACTACCGGGTGGATACGCAGTATTTT
CASSQEGDYRVDTQYF
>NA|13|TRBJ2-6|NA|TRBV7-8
TGTGCCAGCAGAACTGCCGGGGCCAACGTCCTGACTTTC
CASRTAGANVLTF